This passage covers 20 T cell receptor beta chains from one sample sequenced in a study of blood T cell repertoires in COVID-19. Data came from immunoSEQ multiplex PCR; TCRdb stores just in-frame clones and leaves some out. The sample lists around 270,000 clones, around nine tenths occurring once. The sample comprised peripheral blood. The source of these receptors is a middle-aged man with acute or convalescent COVID-19.

The chain carries TRBV5-4 and TRBJ1-2; D perhaps matches TRBD1 (5 bases). V shed 8 bases and J shed 2 bases, with 10 bases lying between them. Germline values: CDR1 SGHNT, CDR2 YYREEE (reference sequence). The length of the CDR3 is 12 residues. DNA for the CDR3: TGTGCCAGTACAGGTCTCAACTATGGCTACACCTTC. Amino acid sequence: CASTGLNYGYTF.

This rearrangement joins TRBV7-2 to TRBJ2-7, with TRBD1 as a possible D gene (5 bases). The CDR3 has 14 residues. The V end was cut by 5 bases, the J end by 2 bases, with 13 bases between. Germline assignment: CDR1 SGHTA and CDR2 FQGNSA. CDR3 sequence reads: CASSQQGTTYEQYF. The DNA of the CDR3 is TGTGCCAGCAGCCAGCAGGGCACGACCTACGAGCAGTACTTC.

The rearrangement links TRBV5-1 to TRBJ2-3, with a tentative D call TRBD2 (5 bases). The V gene lost 1 base and the J gene lost 1 base, with 7 bases spanning the gap. The CDR3 contains 14 residues. Germline CDR1 and CDR2: SGHRS and YFSETQ. CDR3 region: CASSLSAGTDTQYF. CDR3 nucleotides: TGCGCCAGCAGCTTGTCAGCGGGCACAGATACGCAGTATTTT.

Only one count was recorded for this clone. The rearrangement uses TRBV12-5 and TRBJ1-6; D uncertain. CDR1 and CDR2 from the germline V gene are LGHNT and FRNRAP. The CDR3 is made up of 12 amino acids. V was cut by 2 bases and J by 10 bases, with 6 bases left in between. CDR3 sequence (DNA): TGTGCTAGTGGTTTGCCCCTATCACCCCTCCACTTT. This translates into CASGLPLSPLHF.

The chain recombines TRBV25-1 with TRBJ2-2, with 9 bases identical to TRBD1. V lost 7 bases to trimming and J lost 3 bases; unmatched junction nucleotides: 6. The germline gives CDR1 MGHDK, CDR2 SYGVNS. This CDR3 is built from 15 residues. The CDR3 protein is CASNYGQGYTGELFF. CDR3 DNA: TGTGCCAGCAATTACGGACAGGGGTACACCGGGGAGCTGTTTTTT.

J is TRBJ2-7 and V is TRBV11-2; TRBD2 aligns across 15 bases. This CDR3 spans 18 amino acids. Trimming removed 5 bases from V and 0 bases from J; junction bases left unmatched: 8. Per germline, CDR1 SGHAT and CDR2 FQNNGV. The CDR3 bases are TGTGCCAGCAGCCCGCCGGGACTAGCGGGGGGCGTCTCCTACGAGCAGTACTTC. Residues: CASSPPGLAGGVSYEQYF. The variable domain in full, with the rest retrieved from reference TRBV11-2 and TRBJ2-7, is EAGVAQSPRYKIIEKRQSVAFWCNPISGHATLYWYQQILGQGPKLLIQFQNNGVVDDSQLPKDRFSAERLKGVDSTLKIQPAKLEDSAVYLCASSPPGLAGGVSYEQYFGPGTRLTVT.

In nucleotides, the CDR3 is TGTGCCAGCAGCTTAGTAGAGGCCTACACCACCCTCCACTTT. Translation gives CASSLVEAYTTLHF. The V gene is TRBV11-2, the J gene TRBJ1-6; no definite D call. The V gene lost 1 base and the J gene lost 14 bases, with 15 bases spanning the gap. The CDR3 has 14 amino acids. Germline loops: CDR1 SGHAT, CDR2 FQNNGV.

CDR3 region: CASRNRDRGHEQYF. The DNA for the CDR3 is TGTGCCAGCAGGAACCGGGACAGGGGTCACGAGCAGTACTTC. This rearrangement joins TRBV6-5 to TRBJ2-7, with 10 bases fitting TRBD1. Looked up from germline, CDR1 is MNHEY and CDR2 is SVGAGI. The CDR3 spans 14 residues. J gave up 5 bases and V 6 bases, and 7 bases lay outside the gene matches.

This clone was found once. Other DNA sequences of this sample code for an identical CDR3. The gene calls are TRBV6-5 and TRBJ2-3, with D possibly TRBD2 on 6 matching bases. Germline CDR1 and CDR2: MNHEY and SVGAGI. The CDR3 consists of 15 residues. Trimming left V 0 bases short and J 0 bases short, with 7 bases between. The CDR3 sequence is CASSYSGTSTDTQYF. The CDR3 DNA reads TGTGCCAGCAGTTACTCGGGGACTAGCACAGATACGCAGTATTTT.

This chain connects TRBV19 to TRBJ2-2; 9 nucleotides align to TRBD1. This CDR3 has 16 amino acids. Germline V lookup: CDR1 LNHDA, CDR2 SQIVND (reference sequence). With V trimmed by 10 bases and J by 3 bases, 12 bases remained unmatched. The CDR3 here is CATIPPGQGDTGELFF. CDR3 nucleotide sequence: TGTGCCACCATCCCCCCGGGACAGGGCGACACCGGGGAGCTGTTTTTT.

This clone has just one count. V and J are TRBV5-6 and TRBJ1-2; 7 bases match TRBD1. The trim removed 2 bases at V and 2 bases at J, leaving 3 bases unmatched. The CDR3 consists of 14 residues. Germline CDR1 is SGHDT and CDR2 is YYEEEE. The CDR3 reads CASSFKGQNYGYTF. The DNA of the CDR3 is TGTGCCAGCAGCTTTAAGGGACAGAACTATGGCTACACCTTC. Full variable domain (outside the CDR3, taken from reference TRBV5-6 and TRBJ1-2): DAGVTQSPTHLIKTRGQQVTLRCSPKSGHDTVSWYQQALGQGPQFIFQYYEEEERQRGNFPDRFSGHQFPNYSSELNVNALLLGDSALYLCASSFKGQNYGYTFGSGTRLTVV.

The rearrangement links TRBV19 to TRBJ1-1; D might be TRBD1 (6 bases). Germline assignment: CDR1 LNHDA and CDR2 SQIVND (reference sequence). The ends were cut back, 5 bases at V and 2 bases at J, with 15 bases in the middle. The CDR3 has 15 residues. The CDR3 region has the DNA TGTGCCAGTAGTTCCGGACAGTCGTCTAACACTGAAGCTTTCTTT. It translates to CASSSGQSSNTEAFF. The whole variable domain, filled in from reference TRBV19 and TRBJ1-1, reads DGGITQSPKYLFRKEGQNVTLSCEQNLNHDAMYWYRQDPGQGLRLIYYSQIVNDFQKGDIAEGYSVSREKKESFPLTVTSAQKNPTAFYLCASSSGQSSNTEAFFGQGTRLTVV.

V is TRBV10-3 and J is TRBJ1-6; D might be TRBD1 (6 bases). CDR3 length: 13 residues. Looked up from germline, CDR1 is ENHRY and CDR2 is SYGVKD. V lost 2 bases and J 10 bases, leaving 9 bases between the germline ends. CDR3 DNA sequence: TGTGCCATCAGTGAGACAGGGACGTCACCCCTCCACTTT. It encodes CAISETGTSPLHF.

The CDR3 sequence is CATSRDGTGGYEQYF. In DNA form, the CDR3 reads TGTGCCACCAGCAGAGACGGGACAGGGGGCTACGAGCAGTACTTC. The chain carries TRBV15 and TRBJ2-7; TRBD1 matches 11 bases. CDR3 length: 15 amino acids. The J segment lost 3 bases and the V segment lost 0 bases, leaving 1 base of the junction unmatched. From germline, CDR1 is LNHNV and CDR2 YYDKDF (reference sequence).

The chain couples TRBV9 to TRBJ2-2; the D gene is possibly TRBD1 (5 bases). Germline CDR1 and CDR2: SGDLS and YYNGEE. Between the trimmed V and J ends, which lost 2 bases and 3 bases, there was a span of 8 bases. The CDR3 is made up of 14 amino acids. The CDR3 protein is CASSVKGHTGELFF. The CDR3 bases are TGTGCCAGCAGCGTTAAGGGGCACACCGGGGAGCTGTTTTTT.

The rearrangement uses TRBV30 and TRBJ1-1; 7 nucleotides line up with TRBD1. CDR1 and CDR2 from the germline V gene are GTSNPN and SVGIG (reference sequence). V was pared by 0 bases and J by 8 bases, with 9 bases of the junction left unmatched. CDR3 length: 14 amino acids. CDR3 in DNA: TGTGCCTGGAGTGTACCCGGATGGACAGGAGAAGCTTTCTTT. This sequence encodes CAWSVPGWTGEAFF.

The chain uses TRBV9 and TRBJ1-2, with a weak D call TRBD1 (6 bases). CDR3 length equals 16 residues. Germline assignment: CDR1 SGDLS and CDR2 YYNGEE. V was cut by 4 bases and J by 8 bases, with 24 bases left in between. The CDR3 DNA follows: TGTGCCAGCAGCACCGTCCCCCCAGGGGTGGAAGGCGGCTACACCTTC. Translating gives CASSTVPPGVEGGYTF.

There are a few counts of this clone. The chain carries TRBV5-6 and TRBJ2-7; TRBD1 matches 9 bases. There are 15 residues in the CDR3. V lost 2 bases, J lost 1 base, and 4 bases stayed unmatched. Germline values: CDR1 SGHDT, CDR2 YYEEEE. CDR3 loop: CASSFGQGFSYEQYF. The CDR3 DNA is TGTGCCAGCAGCTTCGGACAGGGGTTTTCCTACGAGCAGTACTTC. Using reference TRBV5-6 and TRBJ2-7 for the parts outside the CDR3, the full variable domain is DAGVTQSPTHLIKTRGQQVTLRCSPKSGHDTVSWYQQALGQGPQFIFQYYEEEERQRGNFPDRFSGHQFPNYSSELNVNALLLGDSALYLCASSFGQGFSYEQYFGPGTRLTVT.

The chain links TRBV12-5 to TRBJ1-2; no reliable D call. Deletions cut 1 base from V and 8 bases from J, with 8 bases between. The CDR3 loop spans 12 amino acids. The germline CDR1 and CDR2 sequences are LGHNT and FRNRAP. The chain's CDR3 is CASGLGPWGYTF. The DNA for the CDR3 is TGTGCTAGTGGTTTGGGGCCCTGGGGCTACACCTTC.

V gene TRBV21-1 combines with J gene TRBJ1-1; TRBD1 reflects the table's D call only, with no check against the DNA. TRBV21-1 corresponds to a pseudogene. The CDR3 loop spans 20 amino acids. The CDR3 DNA is TGTGCCAAAGAAGTAAAGGGAGGGACAGGGGGTCCGGTTAGTAACACTGAAGCTTTCTTT. This gives the protein CAKEVKGGTGGPVSNTEAFF.